This TCR beta chain appears in the sequencing data of a study of blood T cell repertoires in COVID-19. CDR3 length: 15 residues. V was cut by 2 bases and J by 2 bases, with 11 bases left in between. The germline CDR1 and CDR2 sequences are SGHTA and FQGTGA. Using immunoSEQ multiplex PCR, the repertoire was profiled, and TCRdb retains in-frame clones only, with some absent. This table holds some 140,000 clones, about four fifths found once. This chain uses TRBV7-3 with TRBJ2-3, with D possibly TRBD2 on 6 matching bases. Sequenced input: peripheral blood. The sequence was collected from a woman in her sixties with acute or convalescent COVID-19. The CDR3 DNA reads as TGTGCCAGCAGCTTACGCGGGGTTTCCACAGATACGCAGTATTTT. The encoded protein is CASSLRGVSTDTQYF.